Listed below are T cell receptor beta chains from one sample, sequenced in a study of human T cells and chemical hapten exposure. In TCRdb, the RACE reads were re-called with MiXCR into one record per CDR3 protein. The sample carries around 130,000 distinct CDR3 sequences, roughly 9% recorded once. The sequenced sample consisted of whole blood. The receptors here all came from a male donor in good health. Some clones in this sample may be carry-over from other donors' samples. Both conserved end residues are part of each CDR3. Each record gives: clone size, V gene, D gene, J gene, CDR3 DNA, CDR3 protein. A D gene is named only where the DNA matches it firmly. Clone size is stated in some rows and not others, as once, few, many or a class when expanded.

few,TRBV10-1,-,TRBJ2-7,TGCGCCAGCAGTGCCGGGGCGACCTACGAGCAGTACTTC,CASSAGATYEQYF
many,TRBV20-1,TRBD1,TRBJ2-6,TGCAGTGCTAGTGGAAACAGGGGTTCGTATGCTGGGGCCAACGTCCTGACTTTC,CSASGNRGSYAGANVLTF
many,TRBV11-2,TRBD2,TRBJ2-2,TGTGCCAGCAGCTCCGGACTAGGAATTGGTACCGGGGAGCTGTTTTTT,CASSSGLGIGTGELFF
many,TRBV4-1,-,TRBJ2-1,TGCGCCAGCAGCCAATCCCATGAGCAGTTCTTC,CASSQSHEQFF
many,TRBV5-1,-,TRBJ1-1,TGCGCCAGCAGCTTGGGGGGTACGCCTGAAGCTTTCTTT,CASSLGGTPEAFF
few,TRBV29-1,-,TRBJ2-1,TGCAGCGTTGTGCCCAGTGGGGGTGGTGAGCAGTTCTTC,CSVVPSGGGEQFF
-,TRBV7-6,-,TRBJ1-4,TGTGCCAGCAGCCCCGGACCGGCCGGGGATGAAAAACTGTTTTTT,CASSPGPAGDEKLFF
many,TRBV4-1,TRBD2,TRBJ2-3,TGCGCCAGCAGCCTTGGACTAGCGGGGACTAGCACAGATACGCAGTATTTT,CASSLGLAGTSTDTQYF
many,TRBV7-8,-,TRBJ2-1,TGTGCCAGCAGCACGGGACCCGGATGGGTCAATGAGCAGTTCTTC,CASSTGPGWVNEQFF
-,TRBV20-1,TRBD2,TRBJ2-1,TGCAGTGCCGGACTAGCGGACTACAATGAGCAGTTCTTC,CSAGLADYNEQFF
many,TRBV12-3/TRBV12-4,TRBD1,TRBJ2-7,TGTGCCAGCAGTTTTACAGGGGTGGGCGAGCAGTACTTC,CASSFTGVGEQYF
many,TRBV10-3,-,TRBJ2-5,TGTGCCATCAGTGAGTTCGCCGGGAAGGAGGGAGAGACCCAGTACTTC,CAISEFAGKEGETQYF
-,TRBV4-1,TRBD2,TRBJ2-1,TGCGCCAGCAGCCGCATTCCCATAGCGGGGTCAGGCAATGAGCAGTTCTTC,CASSRIPIAGSGNEQFF
-,TRBV6-1,-,TRBJ1-4,TGTGCCAGCAGTGAAAGGGGTGCAACTAATGAAAAACTGTTTTTT,CASSERGATNEKLFF
many,TRBV5-5,-,TRBJ2-5,TGTGCCAGCAGTTTCTGGGGAACCCAAGAGACCCAGTACTTC,CASSFWGTQETQYF
many,TRBV13,-,TRBJ1-1,TGTGCCAGCAGCCCCCCTATGAACACTGAAGCTTTCTTT,CASSPPMNTEAFF
many,TRBV20-1,-,TRBJ2-7,TGCAGTGCTAGAATCGAGGGGACCTCCTACGAGCAGTACTTC,CSARIEGTSYEQYF
-,TRBV29-1,TRBD1,TRBJ2-3,TGCAGCGTCAACTCGGGACAGGGCACAGATACGCAGTATTTT,CSVNSGQGTDTQYF
-,TRBV11-1,TRBD2,TRBJ2-1,TGTGCCAGCAGCTTAGCGGGGAGGGGCGTTAACGATGAGCAGTTCTTC,CASSLAGRGVNDEQFF
-,TRBV20-1,-,TRBJ1-1,TGCAGTGCTAGTACCCCGGCCAGAGCTTTCTTT,CSASTPARAFF
few,TRBV20-1,TRBD2,TRBJ2-5,TGCAGTGCTAGAGTGCTAGCGGGAGGCCCTCTCCAAGAGACCCAGTACTTC,CSARVLAGGPLQETQYF
-,TRBV3-1,TRBD1,TRBJ2-3,TGTGCCAGCAGCAAAATCCCGACAGGGGGCCGGCGCACAGATACGCAGTATTTT,CASSKIPTGGRRTDTQYF
few,TRBV4-2,-,TRBJ2-1,TGTGCCAGCAGCCCTCTGGGCAGTCGCCCTAACAATGAGCAGTTCTTC,CASSPLGSRPNNEQFF
many,TRBV12-3/TRBV12-4,TRBD2,TRBJ2-2,TGTGCCAGCAGTTTCGGGGGGTCCGGGGAGCTGTTTTTT,CASSFGGSGELFF
many,TRBV6-2/TRBV6-3,-,TRBJ2-3,TGTGCCAGCATCCCCTCAGTTGACAGGACGGCAGCAGATACGCAGTATTTT,CASIPSVDRTAADTQYF
many,TRBV25-1,-,TRBJ1-5,TGTGCCAGCATGGCACAGGCAATTAATCAGCCCCAGCATTTT,CASMAQAINQPQHF
few,TRBV9,-,TRBJ2-5,TGTGCCAGCAGCGTAGTTGGGGAGAAAGAGACCCAGTACTTC,CASSVVGEKETQYF
-,TRBV7-9,TRBD2,TRBJ2-1,TGTGCCAGCAGCACGATTGAAATAGCGGGAGGTAACCCATACAGTGAGCAGTTCTTC,CASSTIEIAGGNPYSEQFF
-,TRBV12-5,-,TRBJ2-5,TGTGCTAGTGGTTTTCAAGAGACCCAGTACTTC,CASGFQETQYF
few,TRBV7-9,-,TRBJ2-2,TGTGCCAGCAGACCCGCGGGGCCCGCGAACACCGGGGAGCTGTTTTTT,CASRPAGPANTGELFF
-,TRBV5-1,TRBD2,TRBJ2-1,TGCGCCAACAGCCGAATAGCGGGAGCCAACAATGAGCAGTTCTTC,CANSRIAGANNEQFF
-,TRBV29-1,-,TRBJ2-3,TGCAGCGTACCCGGGCCGTGGGGCGGCACAGATACGCAGTATTTT,CSVPGPWGGTDTQYF
-,TRBV27,-,TRBJ2-7,TGTGCCAGCAGCCATGGGGGTGGGCCCTACGAGCAGTACTTC,CASSHGGGPYEQYF
-,TRBV7-2,-,TRBJ1-1,TGTGCCAGCAGCTGGGTGGGGGGAGGTACTGAAGCTTTCTTT,CASSWVGGGTEAFF
few,TRBV3-1,-,TRBJ2-1,TGTGCCAGCAGTCCTCGGCCGGTGAGCTCCTACAATGAGCAGTTCTTC,CASSPRPVSSYNEQFF
-,TRBV6-4,-,TRBJ2-3,TGTGCCAGCAGTGACTCGACTACAGATACGCAGTATTTT,CASSDSTTDTQYF
many,TRBV4-3,-,TRBJ2-7,TGCGCCAGCAGCCAAGAATGGGGGAACTACGAGCAGTACTTC,CASSQEWGNYEQYF
-,TRBV6-6,-,TRBJ1-2,TGTGCCAGCAGTTACTCTGGACAATTCAGAGAGGATGGCTACACCTTC,CASSYSGQFREDGYTF
-,TRBV6-6,-,TRBJ1-1,TGTGCCAGCAGTTACGATGGGGGGGGCACTGAAGCTTTCTTT,CASSYDGGGTEAFF
many,TRBV29-1,-,TRBJ2-7,TGCAGCGTGAGGGGTATCGGGACCTACGAGCAGTACTTC,CSVRGIGTYEQYF
-,TRBV10-3,TRBD2,TRBJ2-1,TGTGCCATCAGTAAAAATCCGCGGGGGGGTACCGATGAGCAGTTCTTC,CAISKNPRGGTDEQFF
many,TRBV10-2,-,TRBJ2-2,TGCGCCAGCAGTCCGTCGGGGTGGGACACCGGGGAGCTGTTTTTT,CASSPSGWDTGELFF
many,TRBV20-1,TRBD2,TRBJ2-1,TGCAGTGCTAGACGCGCACTAGCGGGGGCTTACAATGAGCAGTTCTTC,CSARRALAGAYNEQFF
-,TRBV28,-,TRBJ2-7,TGTGCCAGCAGTTTTCGTGGAGGGTCGAGCTCCTACGAGCAGTACTTC,CASSFRGGSSSYEQYF
few,TRBV12-3/TRBV12-4,TRBD2,TRBJ2-7,TGTGCCAGCAGTTTATGGGCTAGCGGGGACTACGAGCAGTACTTC,CASSLWASGDYEQYF
many,TRBV7-6,TRBD2,TRBJ2-2,TGTGCCAGCAGCTTAGGAAGGTCCCCTAGCGGGGACACCGGGGAGCTGTTTTTT,CASSLGRSPSGDTGELFF
many,TRBV7-9,-,TRBJ2-1,TGTGCCAGCAGCCCAACCACAGGAGAGTCCTACAATGAGCAGTTCTTC,CASSPTTGESYNEQFF
-,TRBV12-3/TRBV12-4,-,TRBJ1-5,TGTGCCAGCAGTTTAGATCAGGGTCTGAGCAATCAGCCCCAGCATTTT,CASSLDQGLSNQPQHF
-,TRBV12-3/TRBV12-4,-,TRBJ2-1,TGTGCCAGCAGACTGCCCCCCACGGGCTCCTACAATGAGCAGTTCTTC,CASRLPPTGSYNEQFF
few,TRBV7-9,-,TRBJ1-5,TGTGCCAGCAGCTTAAATGACAATCAGCCCCAGCATTTT,CASSLNDNQPQHF
many,TRBV3-1,TRBD1,TRBJ1-1,TGTGCCAGCAGCCAGGCGGACAGGGGGCTGAGGAACACTGAAGCTTTCTTT,CASSQADRGLRNTEAFF
-,TRBV6-2/TRBV6-3,-,TRBJ2-7,TGTGCCAGCAGTCGCCTGTCCTACGAGCAGTACTTC,CASSRLSYEQYF
few,TRBV15,TRBD2,TRBJ2-7,TGTGCCACCAGCCCGGCGGGGGGCATTGGATACGAGCAGTACTTC,CATSPAGGIGYEQYF
few,TRBV7-2,TRBD2,TRBJ2-1,TGTGCCAGCAGCCCGACTGCGGGAGACTCCTACAATGAGCAGTTCTTC,CASSPTAGDSYNEQFF
-,TRBV6-5,-,TRBJ1-2,TGTGCCAGCAGTTACACGACAAGTAACTATGGCTACACCTTC,CASSYTTSNYGYTF